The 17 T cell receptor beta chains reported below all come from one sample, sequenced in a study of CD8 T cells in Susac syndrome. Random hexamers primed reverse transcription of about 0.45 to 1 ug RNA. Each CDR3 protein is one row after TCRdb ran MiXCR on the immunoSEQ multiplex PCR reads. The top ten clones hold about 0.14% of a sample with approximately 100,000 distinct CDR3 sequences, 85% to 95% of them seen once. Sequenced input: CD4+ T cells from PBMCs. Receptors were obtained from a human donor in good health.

In DNA form, the CDR3 reads TGTGCCAGTAGTATTCCTAGCGGGAGAACAGATACGCAGTATTTT. Translated, it gives CASSIPSGRTDTQYF. The chain is built from TRBV19 and TRBJ2-3; 10 bases map to TRBD2. V shed 3 bases, J shed 3 bases, and the junction held 3 bases outside the gene matches. From germline, CDR1 is LNHDA and CDR2 SQIVND (reference sequence). This CDR3 contains 15 residues.

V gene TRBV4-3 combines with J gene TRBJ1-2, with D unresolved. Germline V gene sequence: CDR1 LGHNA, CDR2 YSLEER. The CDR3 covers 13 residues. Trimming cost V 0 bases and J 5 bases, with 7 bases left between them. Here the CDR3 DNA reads TGCGCCAGCAGCCAAGAAGTCTCTTATGGCTACACCTTC. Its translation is CASSQEVSYGYTF.

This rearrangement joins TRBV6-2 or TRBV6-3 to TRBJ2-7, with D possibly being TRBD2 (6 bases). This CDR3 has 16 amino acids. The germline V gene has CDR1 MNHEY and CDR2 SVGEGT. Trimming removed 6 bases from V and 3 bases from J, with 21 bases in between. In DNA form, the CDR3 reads TGTGCCAGCAGCCTCACTGGCCGCGGGGTAGACTACGAGCAGTACTTC. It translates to CASSLTGRGVDYEQYF.

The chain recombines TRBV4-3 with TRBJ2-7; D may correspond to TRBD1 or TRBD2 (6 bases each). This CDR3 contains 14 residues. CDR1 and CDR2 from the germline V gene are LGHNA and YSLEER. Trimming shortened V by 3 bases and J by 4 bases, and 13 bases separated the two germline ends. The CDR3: CASSQGAGPYEQYF. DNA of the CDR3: TGCGCCAGCAGCCAGGGGGCGGGGCCATACGAGCAGTACTTC.

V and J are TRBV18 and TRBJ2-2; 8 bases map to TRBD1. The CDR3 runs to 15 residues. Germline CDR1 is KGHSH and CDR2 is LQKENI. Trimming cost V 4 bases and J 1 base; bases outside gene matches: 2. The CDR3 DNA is TGTGCCAGCTCACTCGGACAGGGGAACACCGGGGAGCTGTTTTTT. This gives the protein CASSLGQGNTGELFF. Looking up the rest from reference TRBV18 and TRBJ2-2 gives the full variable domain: NAGVMQNPRHLVRRRGQEARLRCSPMKGHSHVYWYRQLPEEGLKFMVYLQKENIIDESGMPKERFSAEFPKEGPSILRIQQVVRGDSAAYFCASSLGQGNTGELFFGEGSRLTVL.

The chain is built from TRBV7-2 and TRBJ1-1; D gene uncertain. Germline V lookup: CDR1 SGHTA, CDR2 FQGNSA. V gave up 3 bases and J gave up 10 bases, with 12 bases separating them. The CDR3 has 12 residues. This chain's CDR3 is CASSLERNGAFF. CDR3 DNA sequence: TGTGCCAGCAGCTTGGAGAGGAATGGAGCTTTCTTT.

The CDR3 bases are TGCGCCAGCAGCTTGGGCTTCGGGTCTGATTCTGAAAAACTGTTTTTT. Amino acid sequence: CASSLGFGSDSEKLFF. This sequence joins TRBV5-1 and TRBJ1-4; D remains ambiguous. The CDR3 is made up of 16 amino acids. The germline gives CDR1 SGHRS, CDR2 YFSETQ. V lost 0 bases to trimming and J lost 7 bases, with 16 bases between them.

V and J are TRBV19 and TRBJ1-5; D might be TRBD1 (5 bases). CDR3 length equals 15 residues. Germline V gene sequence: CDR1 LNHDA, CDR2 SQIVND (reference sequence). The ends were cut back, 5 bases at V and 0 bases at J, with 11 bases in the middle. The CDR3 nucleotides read TGTGCCAGTAGTCCGACAGTTTTTAGCAATCAGCCCCAGCATTTT. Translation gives CASSPTVFSNQPQHF.

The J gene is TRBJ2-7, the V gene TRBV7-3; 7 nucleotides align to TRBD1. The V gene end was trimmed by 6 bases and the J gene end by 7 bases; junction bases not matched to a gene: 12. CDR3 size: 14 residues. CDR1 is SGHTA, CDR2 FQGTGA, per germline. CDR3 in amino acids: CASRGPRTGVEQYF. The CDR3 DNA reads TGTGCCAGCAGGGGACCTAGGACAGGTGTGGAGCAGTACTTC.

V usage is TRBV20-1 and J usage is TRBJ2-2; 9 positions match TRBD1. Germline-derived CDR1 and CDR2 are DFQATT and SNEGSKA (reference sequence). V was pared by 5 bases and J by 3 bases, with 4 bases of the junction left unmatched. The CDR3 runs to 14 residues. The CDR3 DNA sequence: TGCAGTGCTCCGCGGACAGGGGACACCGGGGAGCTGTTTTTT. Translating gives CSAPRTGDTGELFF.

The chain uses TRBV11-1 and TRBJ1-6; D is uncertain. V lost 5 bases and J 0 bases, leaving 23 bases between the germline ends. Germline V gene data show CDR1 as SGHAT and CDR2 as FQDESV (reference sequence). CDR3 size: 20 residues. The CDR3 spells CASSLGPGFGTSSYNSPLHF. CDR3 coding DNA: TGTGCCAGCAGCCTAGGGCCCGGATTCGGAACTAGCTCCTATAATTCACCCCTCCACTTT.

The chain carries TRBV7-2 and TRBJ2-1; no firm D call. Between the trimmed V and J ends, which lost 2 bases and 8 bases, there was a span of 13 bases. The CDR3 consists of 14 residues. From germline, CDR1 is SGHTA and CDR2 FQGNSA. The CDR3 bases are TGTGCCAGCAGCTTATCGTTCGGGTTCGATGAGCAGTTCTTC. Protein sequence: CASSLSFGFDEQFF.

DNA of the CDR3: TGCAGTGCTACTAACGTGGGGGAGACCCAGTACTTC. Protein product: CSATNVGETQYF. The gene calls are TRBV20-1 and TRBJ2-5; D unclear. The V end was cut by 4 bases, the J end by 5 bases, with 11 bases between. The germline V gene encodes CDR1 DFQATT and CDR2 SNEGSKA (reference sequence). The CDR3 length is 12 residues.

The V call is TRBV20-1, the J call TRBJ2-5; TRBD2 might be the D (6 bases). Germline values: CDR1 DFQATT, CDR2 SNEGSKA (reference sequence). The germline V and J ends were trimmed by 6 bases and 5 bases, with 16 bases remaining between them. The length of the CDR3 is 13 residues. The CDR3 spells CSAKTRSMETQYF. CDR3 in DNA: TGCAGTGCGAAGACTAGAAGTATGGAGACCCAGTACTTC.

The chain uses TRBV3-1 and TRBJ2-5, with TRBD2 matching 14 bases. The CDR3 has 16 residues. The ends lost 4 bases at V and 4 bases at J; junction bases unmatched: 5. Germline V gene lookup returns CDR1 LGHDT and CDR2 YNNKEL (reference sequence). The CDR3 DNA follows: TGTGCCAGCAGCCGACTAGCGGGAGGGCCCCGAGAGACCCAGTACTTC. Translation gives CASSRLAGGPRETQYF.

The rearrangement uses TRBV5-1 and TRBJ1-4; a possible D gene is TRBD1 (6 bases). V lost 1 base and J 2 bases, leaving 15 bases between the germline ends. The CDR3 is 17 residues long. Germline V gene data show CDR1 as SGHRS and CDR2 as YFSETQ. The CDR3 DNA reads TGCGCCAGCAGCTTGCGCAGGGGTGAGGGTACTAATGAAAAACTGTTTTTT. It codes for CASSLRRGEGTNEKLFF.

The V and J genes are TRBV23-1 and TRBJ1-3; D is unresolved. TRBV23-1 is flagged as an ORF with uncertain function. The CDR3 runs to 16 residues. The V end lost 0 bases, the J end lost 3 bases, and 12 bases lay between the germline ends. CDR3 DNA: TGCGCCAGCAGTCAATCGTCTCCGAATAATGGAAACACCATATATTTT. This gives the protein CASSQSSPNNGNTIYF.